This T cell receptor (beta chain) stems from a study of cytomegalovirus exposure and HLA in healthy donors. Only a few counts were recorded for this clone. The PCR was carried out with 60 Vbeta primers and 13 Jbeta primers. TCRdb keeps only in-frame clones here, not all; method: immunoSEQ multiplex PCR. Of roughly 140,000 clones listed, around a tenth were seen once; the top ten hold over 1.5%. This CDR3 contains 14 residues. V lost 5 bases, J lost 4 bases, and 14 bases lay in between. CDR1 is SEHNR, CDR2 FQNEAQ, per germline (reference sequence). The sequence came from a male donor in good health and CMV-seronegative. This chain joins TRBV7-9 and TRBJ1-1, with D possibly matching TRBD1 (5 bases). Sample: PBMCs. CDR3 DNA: TGTGCCAGCAGCCAATTTATGGGGGGCACTGAAGCTTTCTTT. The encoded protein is CASSQFMGGTEAFF.